This TCR beta chain was sequenced in a study of neurological immune-mediated disorders. The CDR3 length is 15 residues. The V gene lost 5 bases and the J gene lost 1 base, with 14 bases spanning the gap. TCRdb re-analysed the 5' RACE reads in MiXCR, keeping a single row per CDR3 protein. The data contain tens of thousands of distinct CDR3 sequences, 3.4% of them singletons. Overall study results and limits: The multiple sclerosis repertoire cluster was not associated with any clinical or MRI feature, with the authors stating that larger cohorts are needed.

This clonotype was counted at least ten times. What it binds is not known. The chain recombines TRBV12-3 or TRBV12-4 with TRBJ1-1, with D unclear. The receptor was derived from a man between 35 and 55 years old with multiple sclerosis. The sample comprised PBMCs. The CDR3 here is CASSTPSEANTEAFF. CDR3 DNA sequence: TGTGCCAGCAGTACCCCCAGCGAGGCGAACACTGAAGCTTTCTTT.